The 6 T cell receptor beta chains below come from one sample, sequenced in a study of low-dose radiotherapy and immunotherapy resistance in tumors. TCRs underwent 20 PCR cycles of amplification with a constant-region primer and V-primer adapter. Using its own MiXCR run on the reads, TCRdb lists one record per CDR3 protein. The sample has tens of thousands of distinct CDR3 sequences; about 11% are singletons. As for time point: before trial treatment. The sample in question was PBMCs, obtained before treatment. The receptors were sampled from a female donor with ovarian cancer.

This clonotype was counted only a few times. V usage is TRBV27 and J usage is TRBJ2-7, with D unclear. CDR3 length: 14 residues. Trimming left V 5 bases short and J 3 bases short, with 14 bases between. Germline V gives CDR1 MNHEY, CDR2 SMNVEV (reference sequence). The CDR3 protein is CASSPITSGYEQYF. CDR3 in DNA: TGTGCCAGCAGTCCGATCACGTCTGGCTACGAGCAGTACTTC.

This clonotype was recorded many times. This chain links TRBV28 with TRBJ1-5; D gene uncertain. Germline V CDR1 and CDR2: MDHEN, SYDVKM. The V end lost 4 bases, the J end lost 9 bases, and 10 bases lay between the germline ends. CDR3 length equals 12 residues. In DNA, the CDR3 is TGTGCCAGCAGTTCCATTGGGCGGCCCCAGCATTTT. Translated: CASSSIGRPQHF. Supplemented by reference TRBV28 and TRBJ1-5, the full variable domain reads DVKVTQSSRYLVKRTGEKVFLECVQDMDHENMFWYRQDPGLGLRLIYFSYDVKMKEKGDIPEGYSVSREKKERFSLILESASTNQTSMYLCASSSIGRPQHFGDGTRLSIL.

There are many counts of this clonotype. V usage is TRBV28 and J usage is TRBJ1-2, with unresolved D. Germline V gives CDR1 MDHEN, CDR2 SYDVKM. V shed 4 bases and J shed 8 bases, with 17 bases lying between them. CDR3 length: 14 amino acids. The CDR3, as DNA: TGTGCCAGCAGTTCAATGGTAGACATACTGGGCTACACCTTC. Protein sequence: CASSSMVDILGYTF.

This clonotype was seen ten or more times. J is TRBJ2-5 and V is TRBV11-2, with D perhaps matching TRBD2 (6 bases). There are 15 residues in the CDR3. CDR1 and CDR2 (germline): SGHAT, FQNNGV. V lost 5 bases to trimming and J lost 1 base, with 14 bases between them. The CDR3 loop is CASSQEGTGQETQYF. CDR3 nucleotide sequence: TGTGCCAGCAGCCAGGAGGGGACGGGCCAAGAGACCCAGTACTTC.

In this sample, this clonotype turned up many times. The V call is TRBV9, the J call TRBJ2-7; 8 nucleotides agree with TRBD2. V lost 0 bases, J lost 3 bases, and 5 bases stayed unmatched. Germline CDR1 and CDR2: SGDLS and YYNGEE. CDR3 length equals 15 residues. CDR3 sequence (DNA): TGTGCCAGCAGCGTAGCTGGGCGGGGGGACTACGAGCAGTACTTC. Encoded protein: CASSVAGRGDYEQYF.

This clonotype was detected ten times or more. The chain links TRBV5-1 to TRBJ2-5; tentatively, D is TRBD1 (6 bases). Germline CDR1 is SGHRS and CDR2 is YFSETQ. V lost 4 bases and J 5 bases, leaving 18 bases between the germline ends. There are 15 residues in the CDR3. CDR3 bases: TGCGCCAGCAGCCCGCTAATGACAGGCGGGGAGACCCAGTACTTC. Encoded protein: CASSPLMTGGETQYF. Together with reference TRBV5-1 and TRBJ2-5, the CDR3 gives the full variable domain: KAGVTQTPRYLIKTRGQQVTLSCSPISGHRSVSWYQQTPGQGLQFLFEYFSETQRNKGNFPGRFSGRQFSNSRSEMNVSTLELGDSALYLCASSPLMTGGETQYFGPGTRLLVL.